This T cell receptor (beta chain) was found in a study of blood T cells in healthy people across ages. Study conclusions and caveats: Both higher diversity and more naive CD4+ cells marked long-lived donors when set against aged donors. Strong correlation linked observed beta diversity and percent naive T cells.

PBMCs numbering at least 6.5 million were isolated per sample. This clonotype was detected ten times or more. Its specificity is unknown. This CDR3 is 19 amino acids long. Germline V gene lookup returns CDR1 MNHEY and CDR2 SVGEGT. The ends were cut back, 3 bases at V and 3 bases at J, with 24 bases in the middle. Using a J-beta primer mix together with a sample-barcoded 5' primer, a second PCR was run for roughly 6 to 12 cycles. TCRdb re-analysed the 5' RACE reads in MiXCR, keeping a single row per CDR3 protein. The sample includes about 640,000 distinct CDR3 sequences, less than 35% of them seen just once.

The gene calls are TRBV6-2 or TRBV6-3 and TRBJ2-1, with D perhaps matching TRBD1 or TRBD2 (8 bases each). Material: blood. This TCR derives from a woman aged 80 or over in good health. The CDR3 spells CASSYLYRGAGGLYNEQFF. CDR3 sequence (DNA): TGTGCCAGCAGTTATCTGTACAGGGGGGCGGGGGGCCTCTACAATGAGCAGTTCTTC.